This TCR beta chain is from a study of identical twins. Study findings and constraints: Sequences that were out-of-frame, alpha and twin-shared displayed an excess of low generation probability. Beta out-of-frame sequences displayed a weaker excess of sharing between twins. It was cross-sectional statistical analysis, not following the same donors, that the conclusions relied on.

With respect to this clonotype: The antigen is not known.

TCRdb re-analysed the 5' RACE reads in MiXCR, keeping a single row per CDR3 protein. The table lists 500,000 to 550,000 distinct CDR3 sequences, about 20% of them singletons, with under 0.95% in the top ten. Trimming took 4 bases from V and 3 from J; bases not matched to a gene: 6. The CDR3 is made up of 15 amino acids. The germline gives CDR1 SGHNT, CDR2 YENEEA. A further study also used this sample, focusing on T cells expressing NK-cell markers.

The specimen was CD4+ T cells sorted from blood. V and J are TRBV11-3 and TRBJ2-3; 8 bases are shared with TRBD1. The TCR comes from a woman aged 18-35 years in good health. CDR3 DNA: TGTGCCAGCAGCTCCAGACAGGGGTTAACAGATACGCAGTATTTT. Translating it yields CASSSRQGLTDTQYF.